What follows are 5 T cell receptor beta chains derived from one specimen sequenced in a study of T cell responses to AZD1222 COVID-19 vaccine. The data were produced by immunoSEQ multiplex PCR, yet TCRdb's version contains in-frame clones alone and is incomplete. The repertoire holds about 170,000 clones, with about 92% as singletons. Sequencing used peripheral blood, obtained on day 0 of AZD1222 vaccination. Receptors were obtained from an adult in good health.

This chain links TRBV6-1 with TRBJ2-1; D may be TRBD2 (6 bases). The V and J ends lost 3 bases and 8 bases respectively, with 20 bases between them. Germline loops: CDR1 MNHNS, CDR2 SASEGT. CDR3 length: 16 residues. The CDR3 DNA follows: TGTGCCAGCAGTGACCGGTGGAGGAGGGGCAGGGATGAGCAGTTCTTC. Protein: CASSDRWRRGRDEQFF.

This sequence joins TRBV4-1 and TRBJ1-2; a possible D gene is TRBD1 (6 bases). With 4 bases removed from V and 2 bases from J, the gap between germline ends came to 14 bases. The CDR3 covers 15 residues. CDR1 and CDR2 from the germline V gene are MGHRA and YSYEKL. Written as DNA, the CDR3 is TGCGCCAGCAGCCCACCGGGGACACCAAACTATGGCTACACCTTC. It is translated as CASSPPGTPNYGYTF.

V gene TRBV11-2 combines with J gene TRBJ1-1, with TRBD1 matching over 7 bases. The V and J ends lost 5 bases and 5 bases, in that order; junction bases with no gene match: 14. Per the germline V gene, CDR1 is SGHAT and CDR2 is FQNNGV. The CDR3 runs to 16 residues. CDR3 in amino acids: CASSLGPRGWRTEAFF. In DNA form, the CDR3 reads TGTGCCAGCAGCCTAGGACCCAGGGGGTGGAGGACTGAAGCTTTCTTT. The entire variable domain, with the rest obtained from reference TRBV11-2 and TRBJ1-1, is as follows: EAGVAQSPRYKIIEKRQSVAFWCNPISGHATLYWYQQILGQGPKLLIQFQNNGVVDDSQLPKDRFSAERLKGVDSTLKIQPAKLEDSAVYLCASSLGPRGWRTEAFFGQGTRLTVV.

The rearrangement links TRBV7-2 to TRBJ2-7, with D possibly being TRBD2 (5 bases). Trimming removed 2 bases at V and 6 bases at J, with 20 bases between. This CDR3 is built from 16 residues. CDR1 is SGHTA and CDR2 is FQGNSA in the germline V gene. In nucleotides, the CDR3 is TGTGCCAGCAGCTTACTTGGTGCGCGGCTAGCCTCCGAGCAGTACTTC. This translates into CASSLLGARLASEQYF.

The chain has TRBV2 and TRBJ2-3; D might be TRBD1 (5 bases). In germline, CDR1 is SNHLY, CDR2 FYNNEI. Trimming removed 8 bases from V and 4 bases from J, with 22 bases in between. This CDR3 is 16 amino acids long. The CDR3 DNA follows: TGTGCCAGCTCTCTTTTTCTACAGGCCATTTCAGATACGCAGTATTTT. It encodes CASSLFLQAISDTQYF.